What follows are 21 T cell receptor beta chains derived from one specimen sequenced in a study of cytomegalovirus exposure and HLA in healthy donors. In the PCR, 60 Vbeta and 13 Jbeta primers were used. Sequencing was performed with immunoSEQ multiplex PCR; in TCRdb, only in-frame clones are kept and a portion is missing. This table has 95,000 to 150,000 clones, over 80% appearing once. Sequencing was done on a sample of PBMCs. The source of these receptors is a man over 45 in good health and CMV-seronegative.

The chain couples TRBV11-2 to TRBJ2-1; 10 bases are a match to TRBD1. J lost 9 bases, V lost 5 bases, and 10 bases had no gene match. The CDR3 is 15 amino acids. The germline gives CDR1 SGHAT, CDR2 FQNNGV. In DNA form, the CDR3 reads TGTGCCAGCAGCCCGCGGACAGGGGGTAGAGGTGAGCAGTTCTTC. This codes for CASSPRTGGRGEQFF.

The rearrangement joins TRBV11-3 to TRBJ2-1; 8 bases fit TRBD2. The CDR3 sequence is 15 residues long. Germline CDR1 is SGHNT and CDR2 is YENEEA. J was trimmed by 8 bases and V by 1 base; bases with no gene match: 7. CDR3 residues: CASSLVSGGPDEQFF. As DNA, the CDR3 is TGTGCCAGCAGCTTAGTGTCGGGAGGGCCGGATGAGCAGTTCTTC.

V usage is TRBV18 and J usage is TRBJ1-4; TRBD1 matches 10 bases. The CDR3 spans 15 residues. CDR1 KGHSH and CDR2 LQKENI come from the germline V gene. V lost 1 base and J lost 8; bases outside the gene matches: 4. DNA of the CDR3: TGTGCCAGCTCACCACGACAGGGGGCTGAAGAAAAACTGTTTTTT. Protein: CASSPRQGAEEKLFF.

The rearrangement links TRBV7-3 to TRBJ1-1; unclear D gene. V was pared by 4 bases and J by 5 bases, with 11 bases between. The length of the CDR3 is 13 residues. Germline values: CDR1 SGHTA, CDR2 FQGTGA. The CDR3 reads CASSSRPGTEAFF. DNA for the CDR3: TGTGCCAGCAGCTCCCGACCGGGGACTGAAGCTTTCTTT.

The rearrangement joins TRBV7-9 to TRBJ2-1, with a possible D match to TRBD1 (6 bases). The CDR3 contains 15 residues. V lost 6 bases to trimming and J lost 8 bases, with 20 bases between them. The germline gives CDR1 SEHNR, CDR2 FQNEAQ (reference sequence). The chain's CDR3 is CASRYDRLLGYEQFF. CDR3 bases: TGTGCCAGCAGGTACGACAGGCTCTTAGGTTATGAGCAGTTCTTC.

The V call is TRBV4-1, the J call TRBJ2-2; 9 nucleotides match TRBD1. With 3 bases clipped from V and 9 bases from J, the junction kept 5 bases outside the gene matches. The germline CDR1 and CDR2 sequences are MGHRA and YSYEKL. CDR3 length: 14 amino acids. CDR3 loop: CASSQDRGVRELFF. CDR3 DNA: TGCGCCAGCAGCCAGGACAGGGGAGTACGGGAGCTGTTTTTT.

The V gene is TRBV28, the J gene TRBJ2-7; 16 bases are a match to TRBD2. The ends lost 1 base at V and 2 bases at J; junction bases unmatched: 5. Germline values: CDR1 MDHEN, CDR2 SYDVKM. CDR3 length: 18 residues. In DNA form, the CDR3 reads TGTGCCAGCAGTTTATCCCGCGGGACTAGCGGGAGGGCCTACGAGCAGTACTTC. It encodes CASSLSRGTSGRAYEQYF.

The chain joins TRBV2 to TRBJ1-6; TRBD1 matches 8 bases. Germline V gene sequence: CDR1 SNHLY, CDR2 FYNNEI. The junction had 7 bases not matched to a gene; V was cut back by 2 bases and J by 10 bases. The CDR3 has 15 amino acids. The chain's CDR3 is CASSEPDRAASPLHF. CDR3 bases: TGTGCCAGCAGTGAACCGGACAGGGCAGCATCACCCCTCCACTTT.

The rearrangement joins TRBV28 to TRBJ1-3; D uncertain. CDR3 length: 13 residues. V gave up 5 bases and J gave up 0 bases, with 5 bases separating them. In germline, CDR1 is MDHEN, CDR2 SYDVKM. CDR3 nucleotides: TGTGCCAGCAGTCTGCGCTCTGGAAACACCATATATTTT. Its translation is CASSLRSGNTIYF.

In this sample, this clone turned up a few times. This rearrangement joins TRBV27 to TRBJ2-7, with 9 bases aligning to TRBD1. The J segment lost 3 bases and the V segment lost 3 bases, leaving 3 bases of the junction unmatched. The CDR3 is made up of 14 amino acids. Per the germline V gene, CDR1 is MNHEY and CDR2 is SMNVEV (reference sequence). CDR3 amino acids: CASSLGTGYYEQYF. The CDR3 DNA sequence: TGTGCCAGCAGTTTGGGGACAGGGTACTACGAGCAGTACTTC.

This clone was recorded once. This chain joins TRBV7-2 and TRBJ2-7, with D uncertain. The germline V gene encodes CDR1 SGHTA and CDR2 FQGNSA. V was cut by 5 bases and J by 0 bases, with 5 bases left in between. CDR3 length equals 12 residues. The CDR3 DNA sequence: TGTGCCAGCAGCCGTTTCTCCTACGAGCAGTACTTC. Protein product: CASSRFSYEQYF.

The chain combines TRBV13 with TRBJ1-2, with D perhaps matching TRBD1 (5 bases). V lost 6 bases to trimming and J lost 8 bases, with 22 bases between them. The germline V gene encodes CDR1 PRHDT and CDR2 FYEKMQ (reference sequence). CDR3 length equals 15 residues. The CDR3 loop reads CASRFLTVQIEGYTF. The CDR3, as DNA: TGTGCCAGCAGATTCTTGACAGTTCAGATAGAGGGCTACACCTTC.

The gene calls are TRBV5-8 and TRBJ2-6, with D perhaps TRBD1 (6 bases). Trimming cost V 2 bases and J 0 bases, with 12 bases left between them. CDR1 SGHTS and CDR2 YDEGEE come from the germline V gene. The CDR3 loop spans 17 amino acids. CDR3 in amino acids: CASSLGSGASGANVLTF. The DNA for the CDR3 is TGTGCCAGCAGCTTAGGGTCAGGGGCCTCTGGGGCCAACGTCCTGACTTTC.

Only a few counts were recorded for this clone. The chain has TRBV19 and TRBJ2-3; 9 positions match TRBD2. CDR1 LNHDA and CDR2 SQIVND come from the germline V gene (reference sequence). V trimming: 10 bases; J trimming: 5 bases; junction bases outside the gene matches: 10. There are 14 residues in the CDR3. The chain's CDR3 is CATIERGARDTQYF. The CDR3 region has the DNA TGTGCCACCATTGAGCGGGGGGCAAGAGATACGCAGTATTTT.

This chain uses TRBV4-1 with TRBJ2-7, with 9 positions matching TRBD1. Germline CDR1 is MGHRA and CDR2 is YSYEKL. V was pared by 4 bases and J by 2 bases, with 9 bases of the junction left unmatched. This CDR3 is 16 amino acids long. Written as DNA, the CDR3 is TGCGCCAGCAGCCGGAACCCGGGACAGGGAACCTACGAGCAGTACTTC. This encodes CASSRNPGQGTYEQYF.

The chain uses TRBV15 and TRBJ2-7; D unclear. This CDR3 comprises 14 residues. V was clipped by 3 bases and J by 0 bases, with 9 bases between them. The germline CDR1 and CDR2 sequences are LNHNV and YYDKDF (reference sequence). The CDR3 sequence is CATSRAVSSYEQYF. CDR3 nucleotides: TGTGCCACCAGCAGGGCAGTAAGCTCCTACGAGCAGTACTTC.

The V gene is TRBV7-8, the J gene TRBJ1-6; 8 positions agree with TRBD1. The V gene's germline CDR1 is SGHVS and CDR2 FQNEAQ. Trimming removed 1 base from V and 9 bases from J; junction bases left unmatched: 14. This CDR3 has 18 amino acids. The CDR3 is CASSLVLPQGARSSPLHF. CDR3 nucleotides: TGTGCCAGCAGCTTAGTTCTCCCGCAGGGGGCGCGGAGTTCACCCCTCCACTTT.

This clone is a singleton in its sample. As DNA, the CDR3 is TGTGCCAGCAGCTTAGACGGTCCCAACACTGAAGCTTTCTTT. It translates to CASSLDGPNTEAFF. J is TRBJ1-1 and V is TRBV11-3; D not certain. The CDR3 sequence is 14 residues long. Trimming shortened V by 0 bases and J by 2 bases, and 7 bases separated the two germline ends. Germline-derived CDR1 and CDR2 are SGHNT and YENEEA.

This sequence joins TRBV18 and TRBJ2-7, with TRBD2 matching over 9 bases. This CDR3 contains 16 residues. Germline V gene lookup returns CDR1 KGHSH and CDR2 LQKENI. V gave up 6 bases and J gave up 5 bases; unmatched junction bases: 14. CDR3 protein: CASSGGIAGAQDEQYF. CDR3 sequence (DNA): TGTGCCAGCTCTGGTGGGATAGCGGGAGCCCAGGACGAGCAGTACTTC.

The chain carries TRBV4-3 and TRBJ2-7; 9 positions agree with TRBD2. V shed 0 bases and J 7 bases; nucleotides not matched to a gene: 10. Germline CDR1 reads LGHNA; CDR2 reads YSLEER. The CDR3 is made up of 16 amino acids. CDR3 protein: CASSQDFSGGIGEQYF. The CDR3 coding sequence is TGCGCCAGCAGCCAAGATTTCAGCGGGGGGATTGGGGAGCAGTACTTC.

The chain links TRBV5-4 to TRBJ2-7, with 14 bases lining up with TRBD2. The germline V gene has CDR1 SGHNT and CDR2 YYREEE (reference sequence). The CDR3 length is 15 residues. The V and J ends lost 4 bases and 8 bases, in that order; junction bases with no gene match: 8. In DNA form, the CDR3 reads TGTGCCAGCAGCCCAGGGACTAGCGGGGGCGGCCAGCAGTACTTC. Encoded protein: CASSPGTSGGGQQYF.